Presented here are 14 T cell receptor beta chains from one specimen sequenced in a study of T cell repertoires in cytomegalovirus infection. One entry per CDR3 protein, called by TCRdb with MiXCR from the reads. The sample includes approximately 490,000 distinct CDR3 sequences, approximately 11% of them seen just once. The sample was PBMCs. The receptors here all came from a human donor in good health (CMV status not recorded). Some clones in this sample may be carry-over from other donors' samples.

This clonotype was found many times. The rearrangement links TRBV7-2 to TRBJ2-7; a weak D match, TRBD2 (6 bases). The CDR3 sequence is 14 residues long. V was clipped by 1 base and J by 1 base, with 8 bases between them. Per the germline V gene, CDR1 is SGHTA and CDR2 is FQGNSA. The CDR3 DNA reads TGTGCCAGCAGCTTAGTTGCGGGGTCCTACGAGCAGTACTTC. This gives the protein CASSLVAGSYEQYF. The full variable domain, completed using reference TRBV7-2 and TRBJ2-7, is GAGVSQSPSNKVTEKGKDVELRCDPISGHTALYWYRQSLGQGLEFLIYFQGNSAPDKSGLPSDRFSAERTGGSVSTLTIQRTQQEDSAVYLCASSLVAGSYEQYFGPGTRLTVT.

This chain uses TRBV19 with TRBJ2-1; D call uncertain. Germline-derived CDR1 and CDR2 are LNHDA and SQIVND (reference sequence). V was pared by 4 bases and J by 0 bases, with 10 bases between. The CDR3 spans 15 residues. CDR3 coding DNA: TGTGCCAGTAGTAAAAGCGCAGACTCCTACAATGAGCAGTTCTTC. This sequence encodes CASSKSADSYNEQFF. Filled out from reference TRBV19 and TRBJ2-1, the complete variable domain reads DGGITQSPKYLFRKEGQNVTLSCEQNLNHDAMYWYRQDPGQGLRLIYYSQIVNDFQKGDIAEGYSVSREKKESFPLTVTSAQKNPTAFYLCASSKSADSYNEQFFGPGTRLTVL.

This clonotype was found a few times. V and J are TRBV3-1 and TRBJ2-5, with D tentatively TRBD2 (5 bases). The CDR3 consists of 12 residues. Germline values: CDR1 LGHDT, CDR2 YNNKEL (reference sequence). V lost 4 bases and J lost 6, with 9 bases in between. CDR3 nucleotide sequence: TGTGCCAGCAGCCTGACGGGGAAGACCCAGTACTTC. This gives the protein CASSLTGKTQYF.

This clonotype was picked up many times. The gene calls are TRBV6-1 and TRBJ2-5; D unclear. Germline V gives CDR1 MNHNS, CDR2 SASEGT. Between the trimmed V and J ends, which lost 6 bases and 3 bases, there was a span of 8 bases. This CDR3 is built from 12 residues. The CDR3 coding sequence is TGTGCCAGCAGCCCCCCGGAAGAGACCCAGTACTTC. Residues: CASSPPEETQYF.

The V and J genes are TRBV6-2 or TRBV6-3 and TRBJ2-1, with a possible D match to TRBD2 (5 bases). Germline CDR1 MNHEY, CDR2 SVGEGT. The CDR3 length is 12 residues. V lost 3 bases to trimming and J lost 7 bases, with 7 bases between them. The DNA for the CDR3 is TGTGCCAGCAGTTATCGGGAAAATGAGCAGTTCTTC. This encodes CASSYRENEQFF.

This clonotype has only a few counts. The genes are TRBV18 and TRBJ1-1; 8 bases are a match to TRBD1. V dropped 3 bases and J dropped 6; count of bases not matched to a gene: 6. Germline CDR1 reads KGHSH; CDR2 reads LQKENI. This CDR3 is 14 amino acids long. The CDR3 protein is CASSPQTGVPEAFF. As DNA, the CDR3 is TGTGCCAGCTCACCGCAGACAGGGGTTCCTGAAGCTTTCTTT.

This clonotype occurred a few times. The chain uses TRBV9 and TRBJ2-1, with TRBD1 as a possible D gene (5 bases). The CDR3 contains 13 residues. With 2 bases removed from V and 9 bases from J, the gap between germline ends came to 12 bases. Germline CDR1 is SGDLS and CDR2 is YYNGEE. CDR3: CASSVNQGLEQFF. The CDR3 DNA sequence: TGTGCCAGCAGCGTGAACCAGGGTCTTGAGCAGTTCTTC.

This clonotype was seen a few times. This chain connects TRBV20-1 to TRBJ2-7, with D perhaps TRBD2 (6 bases). Germline lookup yields CDR1 DFQATT and CDR2 SNEGSKA (reference sequence). This CDR3 has 18 amino acids. V was clipped by 5 bases and J by 0 bases, with 26 bases between them. The CDR3 loop reads CSAELARGGYISSYEQYF. The CDR3 bases are TGCAGTGCTGAGCTAGCCCGGGGAGGCTACATAAGCTCCTACGAGCAGTACTTC.

This clonotype was detected many times. V gene TRBV7-9 combines with J gene TRBJ1-2, with D perhaps matching TRBD1 (5 bases). The CDR3 has 16 residues. Trimming took 1 base from V and 4 from J, leaving 16 bases between them. Germline V lookup: CDR1 SEHNR, CDR2 FQNEAQ (reference sequence). The CDR3 DNA sequence: TGTGCCAGCAGCTTAGGCGAGTCCTGGGGCTCCTATGGCTACACCTTC. Its protein product is CASSLGESWGSYGYTF. Combining the CDR3 with reference TRBV7-9 and TRBJ1-2 gives the whole variable domain DTGVSQNPRHKITKRGQNVTFRCDPISEHNRLYWYRQTLGQGPEFLTYFQNEAQLEKSRLLSDRFSAERPKGSFSTLEIQRTEQGDSAMYLCASSLGESWGSYGYTFGSGTRLTVV.

This clonotype showed up many times. V usage is TRBV9 and J usage is TRBJ1-5, with D uncertain. Germline V gene sequence: CDR1 SGDLS, CDR2 YYNGEE. Trimming pared 0 bases from V and 1 base from J, leaving 8 bases between. This CDR3 contains 15 residues. The CDR3 loop is CASSVGMGSNQPQHF. The CDR3 nucleotides read TGTGCCAGCAGCGTAGGGATGGGGAGCAATCAGCCCCAGCATTTT.

Ten or more counts support this clonotype. This rearrangement joins TRBV27 to TRBJ2-5, with 9 bases lining up with TRBD1. V lost 5 bases to trimming and J lost 4 bases; unmatched junction nucleotides: 5. This CDR3 is built from 14 residues. Germline CDR1 reads MNHEY; CDR2 reads SMNVEV (reference sequence). This CDR3 reads CASSPTDRGETQYF. CDR3 nucleotide sequence: TGTGCCAGCAGTCCTACGGACAGGGGAGAGACCCAGTACTTC.

This clonotype was observed many times. The chain carries TRBV5-6 and TRBJ1-4; no clear D gene. The V end lost 0 bases, the J end lost 3 bases, and 12 bases lay between the germline ends. CDR3 length: 16 residues. CDR1 is SGHDT and CDR2 is YYEEEE in the germline V gene. CDR3 nucleotide sequence: TGTGCCAGCAGCTTGGACAGAGGTCGTCCTAATGAAAAACTGTTTTTT. This encodes CASSLDRGRPNEKLFF.

This clonotype was detected only a few times. The V gene is TRBV18, the J gene TRBJ2-3; 10 bases are shared with TRBD1. Unmatched junction bases numbered 7, after V lost 5 bases and J lost 2 bases. This CDR3 contains 16 residues. The germline V gene encodes CDR1 KGHSH and CDR2 LQKENI. Here the CDR3 DNA reads TGTGCCAGCTCATCGTCTGGACAGGGGGACACAGATACGCAGTATTTT. Residues: CASSSSGQGDTDTQYF.

Ten or more counts support this clonotype. The chain employs TRBV28 and TRBJ2-7; 9 bases fit TRBD2. With V trimmed by 6 bases and J by 3 bases, 21 bases remained unmatched. The CDR3 sequence is 19 residues long. CDR1 and CDR2 from the germline V gene are MDHEN and SYDVKM. The CDR3 nucleotides are TGTGCCAGCAGCCGCGGGTTGTTGGGCCTAGCGGGGTTCCGCTACGAGCAGTACTTC. Its protein is CASSRGLLGLAGFRYEQYF. The full variable domain, in which reference TRBV28 and TRBJ2-7 provide the parts outside the CDR3, is DVKVTQSSRYLVKRTGEKVFLECVQDMDHENMFWYRQDPGLGLRLIYFSYDVKMKEKGDIPEGYSVSREKKERFSLILESASTNQTSMYLCASSRGLLGLAGFRYEQYFGPGTRLTVT.